This TCR beta chain was sequenced during a study of OX40 agonist ivuxolimab in advanced cancers. Study in general: Dose-escalation patients' cancers were hepatocellular carcinoma, melanoma, renal cell or head and neck cancer. Enrollees could have had prior anti-PD-1, anti-PD-L1 or anti-CTLA-4 therapy, which more than 30% had received.

Sequenced by immunoSEQ multiplex PCR; TCRdb stores in-frame clones only, minus some. The repertoire consists of fewer than 75,000 clones, with around 81% occurring once and the leading ten covering around 8.2%. Germline assignment: CDR1 KGHSH and CDR2 LQKENI. Trimming took off 3 bases at V and 7 bases at J, with 18 bases between the two ends. This CDR3 is built from 16 residues. Samples of blood were obtained at baseline, on cycle 4 day 1, and on cycle 7 day 1. The chain recombines TRBV18 with TRBJ2-2; D unclear. Sequenced material: CD4+ or CD8+ T cells sorted from blood, taken in a trial of the OX40 agonist ivuxolimab. This clonotype was obtained from an adult with an advanced solid tumor such as melanoma, head and neck, liver or kidney cancer. CDR3 coding DNA: TGTGCCAGCTCACCCAACTTGGGCTCCATGGACGGGGAGCTGTTTTTT. This translates into CASSPNLGSMDGELFF.